What follows are 21 T cell receptor beta chains derived from one specimen sequenced in a study of OX40 agonist ivuxolimab in advanced cancers. Measured with immunoSEQ multiplex PCR; TCRdb has only the in-frame clones, and not every one. This table has tens of thousands of clones, about 86% appearing once. The sample here was CD4+ or CD8+ T cells sorted from blood, taken in a trial of the OX40 agonist ivuxolimab. Receptor source: an adult with an advanced solid tumor such as melanoma, head and neck, liver or kidney cancer.

This clone was observed a few times. The V and J genes are TRBV30 and TRBJ1-5; the match to TRBD1 covers 9 bases. Germline CDR1 is GTSNPN and CDR2 is SVGIG (reference sequence). The CDR3 covers 15 residues. J was trimmed by 4 bases and V by 2 bases; bases with no gene match: 6. As DNA, the CDR3 is TGTGCCTGGAGTCAAGGCGGGACAGGGAATCAGCCCCAGCATTTT. Amino acids: CAWSQGGTGNQPQHF.

This clone has just one count. The V call is TRBV28, the J call TRBJ1-4; tentatively, D is TRBD1 (6 bases). Trimming took off 7 bases at V and 4 bases at J, with 13 bases between the two ends. There are 14 residues in the CDR3. CDR1 and CDR2 from the germline V gene are MDHEN and SYDVKM. The CDR3 sequence: CASTRGGYNEKLFF. The DNA for the CDR3 is TGTGCCAGCACTAGGGGGGGCTATAATGAAAAACTGTTTTTT.

The chain joins TRBV7-9 to TRBJ2-2; 9 nucleotides line up with TRBD1. With 5 bases clipped from V and 2 bases from J, the junction kept 6 bases outside the gene matches. CDR1 and CDR2 from the germline V gene are SEHNR and FQNEAQ (reference sequence). CDR3 length: 16 amino acids. CDR3 sequence (DNA): TGTGCCAGCAGCCCCCGGACAGGGGCAAACACCGGGGAGCTGTTTTTT. It yields the protein CASSPRTGANTGELFF.

The gene calls are TRBV5-1 and TRBJ2-4; unclear D gene. Trimming took off 0 bases at V and 5 bases at J, with 12 bases between the two ends. Per germline, CDR1 SGHRS and CDR2 YFSETQ. This CDR3 comprises 15 residues. The CDR3 coding sequence is TGCGCCAGCAGCTTGGCCCCCGGGCCTCAAAACATTCAGTACTTC. Protein: CASSLAPGPQNIQYF.

This clone was detected only a few times. J is TRBJ2-3 and V is TRBV5-5; D possibly uses TRBD1 or TRBD2 (5 bases each). V was pared by 4 bases and J by 2 bases, with 17 bases between. This CDR3 spans 16 amino acids. Looked up from germline, CDR1 is SGHKS and CDR2 is YYEKEE (reference sequence). The CDR3 DNA follows: TGTGCCAGCAGCCCCTGGGGGACCCCTTCCACAGATACGCAGTATTTT. It translates to CASSPWGTPSTDTQYF.

This chain connects TRBV10-3 to TRBJ2-7, with D possibly matching TRBD2 (5 bases). Trimming took off 3 bases at V and 8 bases at J, with 14 bases between the two ends. CDR3 length: 13 residues. CDR1 is ENHRY, CDR2 SYGVKD, per germline. The CDR3 bases are TGTGCCATCAGTGACGTTCCCGGGGTTCAGCAGTACTTC. This translates into CAISDVPGVQQYF.

This clone showed up just a few times. The gene calls are TRBV11-1 and TRBJ2-3; 9 nucleotides align to TRBD1. V lost 5 bases, J lost 5 bases, and 5 bases stayed unmatched. This CDR3 is 14 amino acids long. Germline values: CDR1 SGHAT, CDR2 FQDESV (reference sequence). The CDR3 DNA follows: TGTGCCAGCAGCGGGGACAGGGTTGGAGATACGCAGTATTTT. It codes for CASSGDRVGDTQYF.

This clone was found once. The V gene is TRBV2, the J gene TRBJ2-7; 10 nucleotides align to TRBD2. The CDR3 spans 13 residues. V lost 4 bases, J lost 6 bases, and 3 bases stayed unmatched. Germline CDR1 SNHLY, CDR2 FYNNEI. The CDR3 DNA sequence: TGTGCCAGCAGTGTTGAGCGGGAGGGCGAGCAGTACTTC. This translates into CASSVEREGEQYF.

This clone has more than one count but fewer than ten. J is TRBJ1-1 and V is TRBV14; D remains ambiguous. The V gene's germline CDR1 is SGHDN and CDR2 FVKESK. CDR3 length: 13 residues. V was trimmed by 2 bases and J by 1 base, leaving 5 bases between them. This chain's CDR3 is CASSQFRNTEAFF. CDR3 bases: TGTGCCAGCAGCCAATTCAGGAACACTGAAGCTTTCTTT.

J is TRBJ1-5 and V is TRBV7-2; D is ambiguous. Germline V gene sequence: CDR1 SGHTA, CDR2 FQGNSA. The CDR3 is 13 amino acids. V was trimmed by 5 bases and J by 3 bases, leaving 8 bases between them. DNA of the CDR3: TGTGCCAGCAGCCGGACCCTCAATCAGCCCCAGCATTTT. Translated, it gives CASSRTLNQPQHF. The full variable domain, with the rest looked up from reference TRBV7-2 and TRBJ1-5, is GAGVSQSPSNKVTEKGKDVELRCDPISGHTALYWYRQSLGQGLEFLIYFQGNSAPDKSGLPSDRFSAERTGGSVSTLTIQRTQQEDSAVYLCASSRTLNQPQHFGDGTRLSIL.

The chain recombines TRBV6-6 with TRBJ1-5; D is uncertain. The CDR3 covers 15 residues. Germline V lookup: CDR1 MNHNY, CDR2 SVGAGI (reference sequence). V lost 2 bases and J 5 bases, leaving 13 bases between the germline ends. The DNA for the CDR3 is TGTGCCAGCAGTTACGGCAGGCCGACGGATCAGCCCCAGCATTTT. It codes for CASSYGRPTDQPQHF.

The chain employs TRBV5-4 and TRBJ2-3, with 9 nucleotides matching TRBD2. Germline V lookup: CDR1 SGHNT, CDR2 YYREEE (reference sequence). V gave up 4 bases and J gave up 1 base; unmatched junction bases: 4. The length of the CDR3 is 15 residues. Written as DNA, the CDR3 is TGTGCCAGCAGCCGAGCGGGAGGCCGCACAGATACGCAGTATTTT. Protein sequence: CASSRAGGRTDTQYF.

V usage is TRBV5-1 and J usage is TRBJ2-7; TRBD2 is a possible D gene (6 bases). There are 15 residues in the CDR3. CDR1 and CDR2 from the germline V gene are SGHRS and YFSETQ. The germline V and J ends were trimmed by 4 bases and 6 bases, with 20 bases remaining between them. CDR3 DNA sequence: TGCGCCAGCAGCCCAGCGGGTACTTCATATCCCGAGCAGTACTTC. Amino acids: CASSPAGTSYPEQYF.

This clone is a singleton in its sample. The chain is built from TRBV12-5 and TRBJ2-5; D is undetermined. This CDR3 is 15 amino acids long. With 7 bases removed from V and 4 bases from J, the gap between germline ends came to 19 bases. Germline values: CDR1 LGHNT, CDR2 FRNRAP. The CDR3 sequence is CASASGAASAETQYF. CDR3 bases: TGTGCTAGTGCCTCCGGAGCAGCCTCAGCAGAGACCCAGTACTTC.

The J gene is TRBJ2-1, the V gene TRBV19, with TRBD1 identical over 7 bases. Per germline, CDR1 LNHDA and CDR2 SQIVND (reference sequence). The J segment lost 5 bases and the V segment lost 7 bases, leaving 11 bases of the junction unmatched. CDR3 length: 15 amino acids. The CDR3 sequence: CASKGRGTGDNEQFF. The CDR3 DNA reads TGTGCCAGTAAGGGCCGGGGCACAGGGGACAATGAGCAGTTCTTC.

V and J are TRBV6-5 and TRBJ1-1; no clear D. There are 15 residues in the CDR3. CDR1 is MNHEY, CDR2 SVGAGI, per germline. Trimming stripped 5 bases from V and 1 base from J, with 14 bases between. This CDR3 reads CASSREGSRNTEAFF. As DNA, the CDR3 is TGTGCCAGCAGTCGGGAGGGCAGCAGGAACACTGAAGCTTTCTTT.

This chain links TRBV28 with TRBJ2-7; tentatively, D is TRBD2 (5 bases). The CDR3 extends over 14 amino acids. Trimming shortened V by 4 bases and J by 4 bases, and 14 bases separated the two germline ends. Germline CDR1 MDHEN, CDR2 SYDVKM. CDR3 in amino acids: CASSSPGFRYEQYF. Written as DNA, the CDR3 is TGTGCCAGCAGTTCCCCGGGGTTTAGGTACGAGCAGTACTTC.

This clone was seen just once. The rearrangement links TRBV2 to TRBJ2-5, with a possible D match to TRBD1 (6 bases). The tail of the sequence fits TRBJ2-7 better, so the J call may be wrong. Germline CDR1 SNHLY, CDR2 FYNNEI. The CDR3 is 16 residues long. Written as DNA, the CDR3 is TGTGCCAGCAGTGAAGCCAACAGGGCCGACTCCTACGAGCAGTACTTC. Encoded protein: CASSEANRADSYEQYF.

V is TRBV9 and J is TRBJ2-3; D not certain. V lost 3 bases, J lost 1 base, and 15 bases lay in between. This CDR3 is 16 amino acids long. Germline assignment: CDR1 SGDLS and CDR2 YYNGEE. In DNA form, the CDR3 reads TGTGCCAGCAGCGCCCAGACGCATTCGGGCACAGATACGCAGTATTTT. Translating it yields CASSAQTHSGTDTQYF.

The J gene is TRBJ2-1, the V gene TRBV5-1; 7 bases map to TRBD2. The CDR3 loop spans 16 amino acids. CDR1 and CDR2 from the germline V gene are SGHRS and YFSETQ. V gave up 0 bases and J gave up 2 bases; unmatched junction bases: 5. The CDR3 DNA sequence: TGCGCCAGCAGCTTGGAACCGGGAGGAGCCTACAATGAGCAGTTCTTC. It codes for CASSLEPGGAYNEQFF.

The rearrangement links TRBV7-2 to TRBJ2-7, with D perhaps TRBD1 (5 bases). Germline assignment: CDR1 SGHTA and CDR2 FQGNSA. V lost 5 bases to trimming and J lost 8 bases, with 13 bases between them. The CDR3 contains 12 residues. In DNA, the CDR3 is TGTGCCAGCAGCACCCAGGGTTACCAGCAGTACTTC. Its translation is CASSTQGYQQYF.